This T cell receptor (beta chain) was recorded in a study of a mutant IDH1 vaccine in newly diagnosed glioma. As for the study in general: The first vaccination came 4-6 weeks after radiotherapy alone, or with temozolomide cycles. Among treated patients, roughly 62% were male and approximately 40% female, and mean age was approximately 40 years.

Germline CDR1 and CDR2: MNHNY and SVGAGI (reference sequence). This CDR3 comprises 12 residues. Trimming cost V 10 bases and J 4 bases; bases outside gene matches: 4. Study-level points and caveats: Pseudoprogression appeared unlinked to shifts in leading peripheral T cell clonotypes.

Noted time point: week 47, end of study. In every dose of vaccine, 300 ug of mutant IDH1 20-mer peptide was given alongside topical imiquimod. New WHO grade 3 or 4 astrocytomas that were IDH1-mutant and ATRX-lost had been found in donors. This clone was seen a single time. What it binds is unknown. TCRdb keeps only in-frame clones here, not all; method: immunoSEQ multiplex PCR. Of about 94,000 clones in the sample, 85% to 90% were seen once. This rearrangement joins TRBV6-6 to TRBJ2-1; 7 bases line up with TRBD2. The material sequenced was PBMCs, taken from a glioma patient whose treatment included an IDH1 peptide vaccine. This TCR was recovered from a woman aged 45-59 years with glioma. The CDR3 DNA reads as TGTGCCACCTCGGGGGGATACAATGAGCAGTTCTTC. It translates to CATSGGYNEQFF.